Below, 7 T cell receptor beta chains from the same sample are listed, as sequenced in a study of T cells in Graves' hyperthyroidism and ophthalmopathy. There were TCR beta CDR3 regions amplified from RNA transcripts. With the HTBI primer set, the TCR CDR3 went through a first round of RT-PCR. TCRdb processed the multiplex PCR reads anew with MiXCR; each CDR3 protein has one entry. The profile shows 550,000 to 700,000 distinct CDR3 sequences, under 60% of them singletons. Specimen: peripheral blood or thyroid tissue (not recorded which). The receptors were gathered from an adult woman with Graves' disease, either hyperthyroidism or ophthalmopathy (not recorded which).

This clonotype was seen more than once but under ten times. J is TRBJ2-5 and V is TRBV12-3 or TRBV12-4; 12 bases match TRBD2. The CDR3 loop spans 15 amino acids. After removal of 4 bases from V and 4 bases from J, the junction contained 4 bases not matched to a gene. The CDR3 DNA sequence: TGTGCCAGCAGTTGGCCGGGACTAGCGGGAGAGACCCAGTACTTC. This sequence encodes CASSWPGLAGETQYF.

This chain links TRBV2 with TRBJ2-5, with 7 bases aligning to TRBD1. CDR1 and CDR2 (germline): SNHLY, FYNNEI. This CDR3 comprises 16 residues. Germline trimming cut 5 bases from V and 4 bases from J; bases unmatched to any gene: 13. The CDR3 DNA reads TGTGCCAGCAGTTCGTCGAACGGACAGGAGCGAGAGACCCAGTACTTC. Its translation is CASSSSNGQERETQYF.

The V gene is TRBV7-9, the J gene TRBJ2-2, with 13 nucleotides matching TRBD2. The CDR3 contains 15 residues. The junction had 5 bases not matched to a gene; V was cut back by 7 bases and J by 6 bases. Germline V gene lookup returns CDR1 SEHNR and CDR2 FQNEAQ (reference sequence). CDR3 coding DNA: TGTGCCAGCATCAGACTAGCGGGAGGTGCCGGGGAGCTGTTTTTT. Residues: CASIRLAGGAGELFF.

This chain joins TRBV10-3 and TRBJ2-7; 10 bases align to TRBD2. Germline loops: CDR1 ENHRY, CDR2 SYGVKD. J gave up 9 bases and V 8 bases, and 4 bases lay outside the gene matches. The CDR3 extends over 11 amino acids. CDR3 loop: CAIGASGRQYF. CDR3 DNA: TGTGCCATCGGGGCTAGCGGGAGGCAGTACTTC.

This chain uses TRBV5-6 with TRBJ1-2; possibly TRBD1 for D (6 bases). V was clipped by 4 bases and J by 7 bases, with 11 bases between them. Germline CDR1 SGHDT, CDR2 YYEEEE. The CDR3 extends over 12 amino acids. In nucleotides, the CDR3 is TGTGCCAGCAGCCACAGGGAAGCTGGCTACACCTTC. Its translation is CASSHREAGYTF. The whole variable domain, remainder taken from reference TRBV5-6 and TRBJ1-2, is DAGVTQSPTHLIKTRGQQVTLRCSPKSGHDTVSWYQQALGQGPQFIFQYYEEEERQRGNFPDRFSGHQFPNYSSELNVNALLLGDSALYLCASSHREAGYTFGSGTRLTVV.

Ten or more counts support this clonotype. V usage is TRBV20-1 and J usage is TRBJ2-7, with D perhaps TRBD2 (5 bases). Per the germline V gene, CDR1 is DFQATT and CDR2 is SNEGSKA (reference sequence). The CDR3 extends over 13 amino acids. V lost 1 base and J lost 2, with 9 bases in between. The CDR3: CSARARVPYEQYF. DNA of the CDR3: TGCAGTGCTAGAGCGAGGGTACCCTACGAGCAGTACTTC.

This chain uses TRBV7-9 with TRBJ1-1; 9 bases fit TRBD1. CDR3 size: 17 residues. Trimming removed 9 bases from V and 2 bases from J; junction bases left unmatched: 16. The germline V gene has CDR1 SEHNR and CDR2 FQNEAQ (reference sequence). For the CDR3, the DNA is TGTGCCAGTAGTCACCCCCGTGCGGGACAGGGAAACACTGAAGCTTTCTTT. Encoded protein: CASSHPRAGQGNTEAFF. Supplemented by reference TRBV7-9 and TRBJ1-1, the full variable domain reads DTGVSQNPRHKITKRGQNVTFRCDPISEHNRLYWYRQTLGQGPEFLTYFQNEAQLEKSRLLSDRFSAERPKGSFSTLEIQRTEQGDSAMYLCASSHPRAGQGNTEAFFGQGTRLTVV.